This T cell receptor beta chain was sequenced in a study of blood T cell repertoires in COVID-19. The wider study: Spain, Italy and the United States supplied samples that represented acute and convalescent COVID-19.

Here immunoSEQ multiplex PCR was the method, and the copy in TCRdb shows in-frame clones only, minus some. Of about 180,000 clones in the sample, roughly 88% were seen once. In germline, CDR1 is LNHDA, CDR2 SQIVND (reference sequence). Trimming at V came to 3 bases and at J to 0 bases, leaving 13 bases not matched to a gene. The CDR3 consists of 20 residues. This rearrangement joins TRBV19 to TRBJ2-1; 11 bases line up with TRBD2. Source material: PBMCs or T cells enriched from blood (not recorded which). The receptor was derived from a woman between 18 and 30 years old who had recovered from COVID-19. The CDR3 sequence is CASSIPAQLAGAPSYNEQFF. As DNA, the CDR3 is TGTGCCAGTAGTATCCCCGCTCAACTAGCGGGAGCCCCCTCCTACAATGAGCAGTTCTTC.